This T cell receptor (beta chain) derives from a study of blood T cell repertoires in COVID-19. Data came from immunoSEQ multiplex PCR; TCRdb stores just in-frame clones and leaves some out. The table records around 310,000 clones, roughly 86% of them present only once. The CDR3 runs to 17 residues. The V and J ends lost 2 bases and 3 bases respectively, with 20 bases between them. Germline CDR1 is MRHNA and CDR2 is SNTAGT. The rearrangement links TRBV6-4 to TRBJ2-7; maybe TRBD2 (6 bases). This receptor was identified in a woman aged 25 to 45 who had recovered from COVID-19. Input material: PBMCs or T cells enriched from blood (not recorded which). The CDR3 DNA follows: TGTGCCAGCAGTGACGACTGGCGGGGCAAGGTAGACTACGAGCAGTACTTC. Its protein product is CASSDDWRGKVDYEQYF.